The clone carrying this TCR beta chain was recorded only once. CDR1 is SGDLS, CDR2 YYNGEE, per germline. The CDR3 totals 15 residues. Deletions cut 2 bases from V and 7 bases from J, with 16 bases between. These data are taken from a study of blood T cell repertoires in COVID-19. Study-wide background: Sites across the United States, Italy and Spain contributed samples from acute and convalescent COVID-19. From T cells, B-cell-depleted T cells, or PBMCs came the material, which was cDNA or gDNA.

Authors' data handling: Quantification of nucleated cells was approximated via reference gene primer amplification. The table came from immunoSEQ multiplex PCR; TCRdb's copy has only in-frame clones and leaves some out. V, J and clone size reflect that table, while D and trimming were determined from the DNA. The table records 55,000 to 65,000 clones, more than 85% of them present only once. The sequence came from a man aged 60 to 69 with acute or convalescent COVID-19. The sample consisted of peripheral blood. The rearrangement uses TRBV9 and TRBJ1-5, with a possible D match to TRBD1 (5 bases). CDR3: CASSVGGAAGQPQHF. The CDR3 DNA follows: TGTGCCAGCAGCGTCGGTGGGGCGGCGGGGCAGCCCCAGCATTTT.